The present TCR beta chain was sequenced within a study of blood T cell repertoires in COVID-19. This clone is a singleton in its sample. As processed by the authors: The assay estimated nucleated cells by amplifying reference gene primers. Sequencing used immunoSEQ multiplex PCR; TCRdb keeps in-frame clones, though not all of them. V and J calls plus clone size are reproduced from that table; the DNA served to infer D and trimming. The sample contains 150,000 to 200,000 clones, approximately 92% of which appear only once. The source of this sequence is a man aged 45 to 65 with acute or convalescent COVID-19. Sequencing was done on a sample of peripheral blood.

The CDR3 sequence: CAWGGQGANQYF. The CDR3 nucleotides are TGTGCCTGGGGGGGACAGGGGGCGAATCAGTACTTC. The V gene is TRBV30, the J gene TRBJ2-4, with TRBD1 matching over 12 bases. The CDR3 totals 12 residues. Trimming removed 5 bases from V and 12 bases from J; junction bases left unmatched: 5. Germline values: CDR1 GTSNPN, CDR2 SVGIG (reference sequence).